The rows below give T cell receptor beta chains drawn from one sample of a study of cytomegalovirus exposure and HLA in healthy donors. Clones were sequenced by immunoSEQ multiplex PCR, and TCRdb holds only the in-frame ones, with some missing. The data hold some 140,000 clones, with 85% to 90% observed a single time. Sequences were obtained from PBMCs. These receptors were collected from a woman aged 30 to 39 in good health and CMV-seropositive. Each CDR3 is given with its conserved first and last residue. The order of the fields is J gene, V gene, CDR3 protein.

>TRBJ1-1|TRBV6-5
CASSYWTGGETEAFF
>TRBJ2-7|TRBV5-6
CASSSNGGLLVGNEQYF
>TRBJ2-7|TRBV7-2
CASSLGWSAGEQYF
>TRBJ2-3|TRBV4-1
CASSRMSGGTDTQYF
>TRBJ2-1|TRBV18
CASSRNRGDEQFF
>TRBJ2-7|TRBV28
CASRVGTGVNSYEQYF
>TRBJ2-3|TRBV2
CASSGRLAGADTQYF
>TRBJ2-5|TRBV28
CASSPPASGTQYF
>TRBJ2-2|TRBV27
CASSLRRQGAGGELFF
>TRBJ2-3|TRBV6-6
CASSYRTVSTDTQYF
>TRBJ2-2|TRBV7-9
CASSQGSRGPGELFF
>TRBJ2-1|TRBV7-2
CASSLRGSEQFF
>TRBJ2-7|TRBV7-8
CASSLIAVSSYEQYF
>TRBJ1-5|TRBV15
CATSRVGLQEPQHF
>TRBJ2-7|TRBV18
CASSPPDSSYEQYF
>TRBJ2-7|TRBV14
CASSLTYEQYF
>TRBJ2-4|TRBV5-3
CARSPLGRSLAKNIQYF
>TRBJ1-4|TRBV7-6
CASSPTRREEKLFF
>TRBJ2-5|TRBV28
CASSPRRGEETQYF
>TRBJ2-2|TRBV10-3
CAPLGQGVAGELFF
>TRBJ1-2|TRBV6-6
CASSYSGRRNYGYTF
>TRBJ2-1|TRBV4-1
CASSLPGTSSSNEQFF
>TRBJ1-4|TRBV6-5
CASSYGQAGKLFF
>TRBJ2-1|TRBV28
CASSLSLSSGTYNEQFF
>TRBJ2-7|TRBV4-1
CASSQVASGRMSEQYF
>TRBJ2-5|TRBV7-9
CASSLIGTSVCHQYF
>TRBJ1-2|TRBV27
CASSLSPLWASNYGYTF
>TRBJ1-2|TRBV6-5
CASRGTSGYGYTF
>TRBJ2-1|TRBV11-2
CASSPPGVSSYNEQFF
>TRBJ1-4|TRBV7-9
CASSLGVVADTTNEKLFF
>TRBJ1-2|TRBV28
CASSEGQQPYGYTF
>TRBJ2-5|TRBV11-2
CASSNRTSETQYF
>TRBJ2-1|TRBV7-3
CASSLDYSAINEQFF
>TRBJ1-2|TRBV28
CASSIQGALNYGYTF
>TRBJ2-7|TRBV5-6
CASSLEGKGYYEQYF
>TRBJ1-6|TRBV28
CASSDTGYPLYNSPLHF
>TRBJ2-7|TRBV27
CASSLFGRGQSSYEQYF
>TRBJ1-1|TRBV5-1
CASILTIGTGEAFF